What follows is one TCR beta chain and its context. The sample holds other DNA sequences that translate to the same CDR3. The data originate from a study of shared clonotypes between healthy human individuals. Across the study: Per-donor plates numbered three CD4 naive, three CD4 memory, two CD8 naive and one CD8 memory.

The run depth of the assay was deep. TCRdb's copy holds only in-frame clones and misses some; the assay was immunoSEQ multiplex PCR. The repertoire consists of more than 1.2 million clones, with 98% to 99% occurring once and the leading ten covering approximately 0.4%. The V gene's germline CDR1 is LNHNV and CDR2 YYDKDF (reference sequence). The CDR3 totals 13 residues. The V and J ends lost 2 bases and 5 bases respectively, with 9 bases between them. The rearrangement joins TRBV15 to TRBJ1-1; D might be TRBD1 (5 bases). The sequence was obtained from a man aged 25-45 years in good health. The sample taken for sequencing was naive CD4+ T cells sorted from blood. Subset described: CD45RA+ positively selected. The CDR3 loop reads CATSRQGGTEAFF. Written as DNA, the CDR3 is TGTGCCACCAGCAGACAGGGTGGAACTGAAGCTTTCTTT.